The sequence of this T cell receptor beta chain was determined in a study of metastatic and nonmetastatic thyroid tumors. About the study: Repertoire comparison spanned blood and tumor or nodule tissue of malignant and benign thyroid patients.

The CDR3 runs 18 residues. Trimming took 0 bases from V and 2 from J; bases not matched to a gene: 13. Germline V gene sequence: CDR1 SGHNT, CDR2 YYREEE (reference sequence). Study-level points and caveats: Malignant thyroid tumors reportedly had TCR beta diversity that was significantly higher than in benign nodules, in blood and tumor.

The entire patient cohort was treatment-naive prior to thyroid surgery. In the original analysis: A classifier of distant metastasis in papillary thyroid cancer was built from CDR3 differences (across clinicopathological groups). TCRdb redid the clone calls on the PCR reads using MiXCR. The V and J calls come from TCRdb's annotation, not from the publication. This table has about 93,000 clones, about 13% appearing once. About this clone: Its antigen is still unknown.

The sequencing sample was made of blood. The clonotype originates from a female donor with papillary thyroid cancer or a benign thyroid nodule (not recorded which). Some clones in this sample may be carry-over from other donors' samples. V and J are TRBV5-4 and TRBJ2-7, with TRBD2 matching over 8 bases. The CDR3 loop is CASSLGPGAGGQTYEQYF. As DNA, the CDR3 is TGTGCCAGCAGCTTGGGCCCAGGGGCGGGAGGTCAGACCTACGAGCAGTACTTC.